These 26 T cell receptor beta chains were sequenced from one sample in a study of cytomegalovirus exposure and HLA in healthy donors. Primers: 60 Vbeta forward and 13 Jbeta reverse. Libraries were prepared by immunoSEQ multiplex PCR; TCRdb keeps only in-frame clonotypes and omits some of them. Of about 160,000 clones in the sample, just under 80% were seen once. What was sequenced was PBMCs. These receptor sequences come from a woman aged 50 to 60 in good health and CMV-seronegative.

The chain couples TRBV6-5 to TRBJ1-1; D gene unclear. With 5 bases removed from V and 0 bases from J, the gap between germline ends came to 13 bases. CDR1 and CDR2 from the germline V gene are MNHEY and SVGAGI. The CDR3 totals 15 residues. CDR3 protein: CASSRRSIMNTEAFF. The CDR3, as DNA: TGTGCCAGCAGTCGGCGGTCCATAATGAACACTGAAGCTTTCTTT.

In regard to this clone: At one boundary the junction diverges from the germline segment, which might be a read error. The V gene is TRBV11-2, the J gene TRBJ1-2, with D uncertain. The CDR3 has 15 amino acids. From germline, CDR1 is SGHAT and CDR2 FQNNGV. This CDR3 reads CASGLAGGGHYGYTF. CDR3 sequence (DNA): TGTGCCAGCGGCTTAGCGGGAGGAGGACACTATGGCTACACCTTC.

The rearrangement joins TRBV4-1 to TRBJ1-1, with D uncertain. Trimming took off 5 bases at V and 0 bases at J, with 13 bases between the two ends. The CDR3 totals 15 residues. The V gene's germline CDR1 is MGHRA and CDR2 YSYEKL. CDR3 sequence: CASSFGIALNTEAFF. CDR3 coding DNA: TGCGCCAGCAGCTTCGGGATCGCCCTGAACACTGAAGCTTTCTTT.

The chain employs TRBV6-1 and TRBJ1-4; 8 bases agree with TRBD1. The CDR3 contains 16 residues. V was clipped by 3 bases and J by 9 bases; unmatched bases: 12. Per the germline V gene, CDR1 is MNHNS and CDR2 is SASEGT. CDR3 region: CASSDYYLQGGKKLFF. CDR3 in DNA: TGTGCCAGCAGTGATTATTACTTACAGGGGGGCAAAAAACTGTTTTTT.

The chain couples TRBV5-4 to TRBJ2-2, with D possibly TRBD2 on 6 matching bases. Per the germline V gene, CDR1 is SGHNT and CDR2 is YYREEE (reference sequence). The V gene lost 4 bases and the J gene lost 6 bases, with 16 bases spanning the gap. This CDR3 has 15 amino acids. As DNA, the CDR3 is TGTGCCAGCAGCGTGGACTATGTGGGAGCCGGGGAGCTGTTTTTT. This sequence encodes CASSVDYVGAGELFF. The whole variable domain, remainder taken from reference TRBV5-4 and TRBJ2-2, is ETGVTQSPTHLIKTRGQQVTLRCSSQSGHNTVSWYQQALGQGPQFIFQYYREEENGRGNFPPRFSGLQFPNYSSELNVNALELDDSALYLCASSVDYVGAGELFFGEGSRLTVL.

The chain recombines TRBV15 with TRBJ2-1; D may be TRBD2 (5 bases). The CDR3 extends over 14 amino acids. The germline CDR1 and CDR2 sequences are LNHNV and YYDKDF (reference sequence). The V gene lost 5 bases and the J gene lost 5 bases, with 13 bases spanning the gap. The CDR3 DNA reads TGTGCCACCAGCGGTCGCTTGAGGGACAATGAGCAGTTCTTC. Translated: CATSGRLRDNEQFF.

The CDR3 DNA is TGCGCCAGCAGCGTTTCGACAGGGGAGCCCCAGCATTTT. This codes for CASSVSTGEPQHF. The rearrangement links TRBV5-1 to TRBJ1-5; 8 bases are a match to TRBD1. Germline CDR1 SGHRS, CDR2 YFSETQ. The CDR3 has 13 residues. Trimming removed 4 bases from V and 8 bases from J; junction bases left unmatched: 5.

This chain links TRBV30 with TRBJ2-7; 9 positions agree with TRBD2. CDR1 is GTSNPN and CDR2 is SVGIG in the germline V gene (reference sequence). J gave up 3 bases and V 0 bases, and 9 bases lay outside the gene matches. This CDR3 comprises 16 residues. CDR3 nucleotide sequence: TGTGCCTGGAGTGTACGCAGAAAAGCGGGGGGCTACGAGCAGTACTTC. Its protein is CAWSVRRKAGGYEQYF.

The rearrangement uses TRBV18 and TRBJ1-4; D gene ambiguous. CDR3 length: 15 amino acids. The V gene lost 0 bases and the J gene lost 6 bases, with 11 bases spanning the gap. The germline V gene encodes CDR1 KGHSH and CDR2 LQKENI. The CDR3 DNA sequence: TGTGCCAGCTCACCACCTGCCGGCCGGGATGAAAAACTGTTTTTT. It translates to CASSPPAGRDEKLFF.

The V call is TRBV19, the J call TRBJ1-5; D not certain. Trimming pared 3 bases from V and 2 bases from J, leaving 17 bases between. This CDR3 comprises 17 residues. Germline V lookup: CDR1 LNHDA, CDR2 SQIVND (reference sequence). The CDR3 reads CASSIQLVVMGNQPQHF. The CDR3 DNA sequence: TGTGCCAGTAGTATTCAGTTGGTGGTTATGGGCAATCAGCCCCAGCATTTT.

The V call is TRBV9, the J call TRBJ2-1; 9 positions agree with TRBD2. The germline V gene encodes CDR1 SGDLS and CDR2 YYNGEE. V lost 4 bases and J lost 4; bases outside the gene matches: 12. This CDR3 region has 17 residues. DNA for the CDR3: TGTGCCAGCAGCCCCCGACCAACGGCGGGGGGGTACAATGAGCAGTTCTTC. This gives the protein CASSPRPTAGGYNEQFF.

This chain connects TRBV19 to TRBJ2-5, with D possibly matching TRBD1 (6 bases). V was shortened by 4 bases and J by 5 bases, with 8 bases between the two germline ends. Germline CDR1 and CDR2: LNHDA and SQIVND (reference sequence). The CDR3 has 12 amino acids. The CDR3 DNA reads as TGTGCCAGTAGTACAGGGGTCGAGACCCAGTACTTC. Protein: CASSTGVETQYF.

The rearrangement links TRBV9 to TRBJ2-1; tentatively, D is TRBD1 (6 bases). The germline V gene encodes CDR1 SGDLS and CDR2 YYNGEE. The CDR3 is 15 amino acids. Trimming shortened V by 5 bases and J by 0 bases, and 12 bases separated the two germline ends. The CDR3 bases are TGTGCCAGCAGTGCTACAGGGAGCTCCTACAATGAGCAGTTCTTC. This gives the protein CASSATGSSYNEQFF.

V and J are TRBV5-3 and TRBJ2-7; 12 bases map to TRBD2. TRBV5-3 has ORF status, its function being uncertain. There are 17 residues in the CDR3. With 4 bases clipped from V and 0 bases from J, the junction kept 8 bases outside the gene matches. CDR3 protein: CARSQTSGSNSSYEQYF. CDR3 sequence (DNA): TGTGCCAGAAGCCAGACTAGCGGGAGTAATAGCTCCTACGAGCAGTACTTC.

CDR3 sequence: CASSRTGGGEAFF. As DNA, the CDR3 is TGTGCCAGCAGCCGGACAGGGGGTGGTGAAGCTTTCTTT. The chain uses TRBV7-3 and TRBJ1-1; 10 bases match TRBD1. There are 13 residues in the CDR3. CDR1 and CDR2 (germline): SGHTA, FQGTGA. J was trimmed by 7 bases and V by 5 bases; bases with no gene match: 4.

The chain joins TRBV5-1 to TRBJ1-4; 11 bases are shared with TRBD1. The germline gives CDR1 SGHRS, CDR2 YFSETQ. J gave up 8 bases and V 4 bases, and 1 base lay outside the gene matches. This CDR3 is built from 13 residues. The CDR3, as DNA: TGCGCCAGCAGCAGGGACAGGGGGGAAAAACTGTTTTTT. It specifies CASSRDRGEKLFF.

The chain combines TRBV2 with TRBJ1-5, with D possibly matching TRBD1 (5 bases). Per germline, CDR1 SNHLY and CDR2 FYNNEI. Trimming took off 7 bases at V and 0 bases at J, with 7 bases between the two ends. The CDR3 runs to 13 residues. The CDR3 sequence: CASKDSSNQPQHF. CDR3 in DNA: TGTGCCAGCAAAGACAGTAGCAATCAGCCCCAGCATTTT.

V usage is TRBV5-1 and J usage is TRBJ2-7; tentatively, D is TRBD1 (6 bases). CDR1 is SGHRS and CDR2 is YFSETQ in the germline V gene. V lost 4 bases and J 6 bases, leaving 20 bases between the germline ends. CDR3 size: 15 residues. The CDR3 coding sequence is TGCGCCAGCAGCACCCGTGTTCAGGGGCGGGTCGAGCAGTACTTC. Amino acids: CASSTRVQGRVEQYF. Based on the CDR3 plus reference TRBV5-1 and TRBJ2-7, the full variable domain is KAGVTQTPRYLIKTRGQQVTLSCSPISGHRSVSWYQQTPGQGLQFLFEYFSETQRNKGNFPGRFSGRQFSNSRSEMNVSTLELGDSALYLCASSTRVQGRVEQYFGPGTRLTVT.

The chain carries TRBV4-3 and TRBJ1-5, with 7 bases matching TRBD1. Germline V gene data show CDR1 as LGHNA and CDR2 as YSLEER. This CDR3 contains 15 residues. After removal of 0 bases from V and 9 bases from J, the junction contained 8 bases not matched to a gene. Here the CDR3 DNA reads TGCGCCAGCAGCCAAGATACCCAGGGGGGTCTGCCCCAGCATTTT. Amino acids: CASSQDTQGGLPQHF.

The CDR3 DNA reads TGTGCCAGCAGTCCCCGAGGCCCCGCTTTACTCGACAATGAGCAGTTCTTC. The encoded protein is CASSPRGPALLDNEQFF. The chain carries TRBV28 and TRBJ2-1; D gene ambiguous. The CDR3 totals 17 residues. Trimming cost V 5 bases and J 5 bases, with 22 bases left between them. Per the germline V gene, CDR1 is MDHEN and CDR2 is SYDVKM.

This clone was seen just once. The V and J genes are TRBV28 and TRBJ2-1; D possibly corresponds to TRBD1 (6 bases). CDR3 length: 16 residues. V shed 6 bases and J shed 0 bases, with 15 bases lying between them. Germline V CDR1 and CDR2: MDHEN, SYDVKM. CDR3 sequence: CASRDRGHSSYNEQFF. In nucleotides, the CDR3 is TGTGCCAGCAGGGACAGAGGACATAGCTCCTACAATGAGCAGTTCTTC.

J is TRBJ2-7 and V is TRBV19, with D possibly TRBD2 on 6 matching bases. Looked up from germline, CDR1 is LNHDA and CDR2 is SQIVND (reference sequence). Trimming took 1 base from V and 5 from J, leaving 18 bases between them. The CDR3 loop spans 16 amino acids. As DNA, the CDR3 is TGTGCCAGTAGTATAGGCGGCTTGAGCGGGCGGGACGAGCAGTACTTC. Translation gives CASSIGGLSGRDEQYF.

This clone appeared a single time. This rearrangement joins TRBV2 to TRBJ1-2; possibly TRBD1 for D (5 bases). Germline V CDR1 and CDR2: SNHLY, FYNNEI. Trimming removed 2 bases at V and 5 bases at J, with 15 bases between. CDR3 length equals 15 residues. The CDR3 reads CASSESGTGNYGYTF. CDR3 DNA: TGTGCCAGCAGTGAATCTGGAACAGGAAATTATGGCTACACCTTC.

This clone was counted a single time. The chain couples TRBV20-1 to TRBJ2-3; D is perhaps TRBD2 (5 bases). CDR1 and CDR2 from the germline V gene are DFQATT and SNEGSKA (reference sequence). The CDR3 consists of 11 residues. Deletions cut 6 bases from V and 6 bases from J, with 10 bases between. CDR3 DNA: TGCAGTGCGTCACTAGGTGATACGCAGTATTTT. It encodes CSASLGDTQYF.

In its sample, this clone was seen once. Relative to the germline gene, one junction end is altered; a read error may explain this. V and J are TRBV28 and TRBJ2-2, with TRBD2 matching 10 bases. The CDR3 loop spans 18 amino acids. Per the germline V gene, CDR1 is MDHEN and CDR2 is SYDVKM. CDR3 sequence (DNA): TGTGCCAGCAGTTTAGGATTAGCGGGGGGCTTGAACGCCGGGGAGCTGTTTTTT. It specifies CASSLGLAGGLNAGELFF.

This clone was observed once. This chain joins TRBV5-1 and TRBJ1-4, with D maybe TRBD1 (5 bases). V lost 4 bases to trimming and J lost 0 bases, with 13 bases between them. The CDR3 sequence is 16 residues long. Per germline, CDR1 SGHRS and CDR2 YFSETQ. CDR3 loop: CASSPGLGATNEKLFF. The CDR3 DNA sequence: TGCGCCAGCAGCCCTGGGTTAGGGGCAACTAATGAAAAACTGTTTTTT.